This T cell receptor beta chain comes out of a study of metastatic and nonmetastatic thyroid tumors. At the level of the study: Repertoires from malignant and benign thyroid patients were compared across blood and tumor or nodule tissue.

Study findings and constraints: As reported, TCR beta diversity in blood and tumor was significantly higher in malignant thyroid tumors than in benign nodules.

Every patient was untreated before thyroid surgery. The length of the CDR3 is 15 residues. Germline lookup yields CDR1 DFQATT and CDR2 SNEGSKA (reference sequence). Authors' analysis steps: Variation in CDR3 across clinicopathological groups served as the basis for constructing a distant-metastasis classifier in papillary thyroid cancer. Via MiXCR, TCRdb re-called the PCR reads. TCRdb assigned the V and J calls; the authors' analysis was not used. The sample includes under 25,000 clones, 15% to 20% seen only once; the top ten take roughly 30%. Concerning this clone: The antigen remains undetermined. A read error may explain this, as a much larger clone is one base away. At the DNA level, this CDR3 is encoded by other sequences in the same sample as well.

V gene TRBV20-1 combines with J gene TRBJ2-1, with TRBD2 matching 11 bases. Material: blood. The receptor was derived from a female donor with papillary thyroid cancer or a benign thyroid nodule (not recorded which). Some clones in this sample may be carry-over from other donors' samples. The CDR3 region has the DNA TGCAGTGCTAGACTTAGCGGGAGGGATTACAATGAACAGTTCTTC. Its translation is CSARLSGRDYNEQFF.